This TCR beta chain originates from a study of cytomegalovirus exposure and HLA in healthy donors. Study-level findings and limits: Rare sequences made up most TCRs, while some public TCRs were found in many donors.

This CDR3 has 14 amino acids. In germline, CDR1 is SGHKS, CDR2 YYEKEE (reference sequence). V gave up 4 bases and J gave up 7 bases; unmatched junction bases: 4. Remarks on this clone: Its antigen is as yet unknown.

PCR was performed using 60 Vbeta and 13 Jbeta primers. Data came from immunoSEQ multiplex PCR; TCRdb stores just in-frame clones and leaves some out. The sample records some 97,000 clones, 75% to 85% being singletons. Sequencing input: PBMCs. The genes are TRBV5-5 and TRBJ1-4; 10 bases fit TRBD1. The receptor comes from a female donor in good health and CMV-seropositive. CDR3 DNA: TGTGCCAGCAGCCGGGACAGGGGTATTGAAAAACTGTTTTTT. Residues: CASSRDRGIEKLFF.